The rows below give T cell receptor beta chains drawn from one sample of a study of cytomegalovirus exposure and HLA in healthy donors. The protocol was immunoSEQ multiplex PCR, while the TCRdb copy is restricted to in-frame clones and leaves out a portion. Of roughly 100,000 clones in the sample, 65% to 80% were seen once. The sample taken for sequencing was PBMCs. Every receptor here comes from a woman between 50 and 59 years old in good health and CMV-seropositive. The CDR3 runs from the conserved cysteine through the conserved F or W. Each record gives: clone size, CDR3 length, D gene, J gene, V gene, CDR3 protein, CDR3 DNA. A D gene is named only where the DNA matches it firmly. Where a row states a size, it is once, few, many or the class of an expanded clone; other rows omit it.

-,18,TRBD2,TRBJ2-3,TRBV29-1,CSVEFRLAGGRHSDTQYF,TGCAGCGTTGAGTTCCGTCTAGCGGGGGGGCGTCATTCAGATACGCAGTATTTT
-,17,TRBD1,TRBJ2-1,TRBV6-1,CASSEFARDRLDNEQFF,TGTGCCAGCAGTGAATTTGCCCGGGACAGGCTGGACAATGAGCAGTTCTTC
-,18,-,TRBJ2-5,TRBV7-2,CASSFRDSGGLGRETQYF,TGTGCCAGCAGCTTTCGGGACAGCGGGGGCTTGGGAAGGGAGACCCAGTACTTC
-,14,TRBD1,TRBJ1-1,TRBV6-4,CASKKDRLNTEAFF,TGTGCCAGCAAAAAGGACAGGCTGAACACTGAAGCTTTCTTT
-,16,TRBD1,TRBJ2-2,TRBV11-3,CASSPRQGGGTGELFF,TGTGCCAGCAGCCCTCGACAGGGGGGAGGCACCGGGGAGCTGTTTTTT
few,17,-,TRBJ2-3,TRBV4-1,CASSQEWGGGYTDTQYF,TGCGCCAGCAGCCAAGAATGGGGCGGGGGCTACACAGATACGCAGTATTTT
-,17,TRBD2,TRBJ2-3,TRBV18,CASSPPNRLAEADTQYF,TGTGCCAGCTCACCACCAAATAGACTAGCGGAGGCAGATACGCAGTATTTT
medium-sized,20,-,TRBJ1-3,TRBV5-5,CASRPGSAGSSSFSGNTIYF,TGTGCCAGCAGGCCCGGATCGGCAGGGTCTTCTTCCTTCTCTGGAAACACCATATATTTT
-,15,-,TRBJ1-2,TRBV4-3,CASSLTGGADYGYTF,TGCGCCAGCAGCCTGACGGGAGGGGCGGACTATGGCTACACCTTC
-,14,TRBD1,TRBJ2-1,TRBV5-1,CASRAGTGAVEQFF,TGCGCCAGCAGGGCCGGGACAGGGGCGGTTGAGCAGTTCTTC
-,12,-,TRBJ1-1,TRBV7-9,CASSVAFAEAFF,TGTGCCAGCAGCGTGGCATTCGCTGAAGCTTTCTTT
-,17,TRBD2,TRBJ2-5,TRBV7-6,CASSLALTSGGQETQYF,TGTGCCAGCAGCTTAGCGCTTACTAGCGGGGGCCAAGAGACCCAGTACTTC
many,16,-,TRBJ1-5,TRBV4-1,CASSQVPTVGNQPQHF,TGCGCCAGCAGCCAAGTACCGACAGTGGGCAATCAGCCCCAGCATTTT
once,17,TRBD1,TRBJ1-5,TRBV2,CASSEERGPYSNQPQHF,TGTGCCAGCAGTGAGGAGAGGGGGCCGTACAGCAATCAGCCCCAGCATTTT
-,11,-,TRBJ2-4,TRBV15,CATSRASLQYF,TGTGCCACCAGCAGAGCCTCTCTTCAGTACTTC
few,12,-,TRBJ1-1,TRBV5-1,CASSSMNTEAFF,TGCGCCAGCAGCTCAATGAACACTGAAGCTTTCTTT
-,18,-,TRBJ1-6,TRBV7-2,CASSLRGARGGMDSPLHF,TGTGCCAGCAGCTTAAGGGGTGCGAGGGGGGGCATGGATTCACCCCTCCACTTT
-,15,-,TRBJ1-5,TRBV27,CASSLAVTSNQPQHF,TGTGCCAGCAGTTTAGCAGTAACCAGCAATCAGCCCCAGCATTTT
-,15,TRBD1,TRBJ2-7,TRBV11-2,CASSLIRDREWEQYF,TGTGCCAGCAGCTTAATCCGGGACAGGGAGTGGGAACAGTACTTC
-,15,TRBD1,TRBJ1-1,TRBV14,CASSRGQGAIGEAFF,TGTGCCAGCAGTCGCGGACAGGGGGCTATTGGTGAAGCTTTCTTT
-,13,TRBD1,TRBJ2-1,TRBV5-1,CASSPDRHTEQFF,TGCGCCAGCAGCCCGGACAGGCACACTGAGCAGTTCTTC
-,15,-,TRBJ2-7,TRBV7-2,CASSPHFSRHYEQYF,TGTGCCAGCAGCCCACACTTCTCCAGACACTACGAGCAGTACTTC
-,14,TRBD1,TRBJ1-2,TRBV7-9,CASSRPGQVFSYTF,TGTGCCAGCAGCCGCCCGGGACAGGTTTTTTCCTACACCTTC
-,16,TRBD1,TRBJ1-6,TRBV30,CAWSVGTGGFNSPLHF,TGTGCCTGGAGTGTAGGGACAGGGGGCTTTAATTCACCCCTCCACTTT
-,15,TRBD2,TRBJ2-1,TRBV11-2,CASSLLAGAYNEQFF,TGTGCCAGCAGCCTACTAGCGGGGGCCTACAATGAGCAGTTCTTC
-,15,TRBD1,TRBJ1-5,TRBV18,CASSNRPRGHQPQHF,TGTGCCAGCTCCAACAGGCCCAGGGGGCATCAGCCCCAGCATTTT
-,14,-,TRBJ2-2,TRBV5-1,CASSLTGNTGELFF,TGCGCCAGCAGCTTGACAGGGAACACCGGGGAGCTGTTTTTT
-,21,-,TRBJ2-1,TRBV7-6,CASSLASRVSRARPHYNEQFF,TGTGCCAGCAGCTTAGCTAGCAGGGTATCCCGGGCTCGGCCCCACTACAATGAGCAGTTCTTC
-,18,-,TRBJ2-2,TRBV5-1,CASSLGRTSRANTGELFF,TGCGCCAGCAGCTTGGGTAGGACATCGAGAGCGAACACCGGGGAGCTGTTTTTT
-,15,TRBD2,TRBJ2-7,TRBV6-5,CASSYSLAGAHEQYF,TGTGCCAGCAGTTACTCTCTAGCGGGGGCACACGAGCAGTACTTC
once,14,TRBD1,TRBJ1-1,TRBV7-9,CSSSWTGAGTEAFF,TGTTCCAGCAGCTGGACAGGGGCGGGGACTGAAGCTTTCTTT
-,11,-,TRBJ1-4,TRBV20-1,CSASPRGKLFF,TGCAGTGCTAGTCCCCGAGGAAAACTGTTTTTT
-,15,-,TRBJ1-2,TRBV4-2,CASSQERTANYGYAF,TGTGCCAGCAGCCAAGAGCGGACAGCTAACTATGGCTACGCCTTC